This TCR beta chain is drawn from a study of Ad26.COV2.S vaccination and SARS-CoV-2 variants. On this clone: Its antigen is as yet unknown.

The table came from immunoSEQ multiplex PCR; TCRdb's copy has only in-frame clones and leaves some out. The sample holds some 330,000 clones, about 90% seen once. CDR3 length: 12 residues. Trimming pared 3 bases from V and 9 bases from J, leaving 6 bases between. Germline V gene lookup returns CDR1 MNHEY and CDR2 SVGEGT. Study conclusions and caveats: TCR breadth and depth estimates may have understated total T cell responses.

As for treatment: roughly 19 received Ad26.COV2.S at low or high dose, single or two shots; 5 received placebo; per-sample allocation not given. It was on day 63 after the first vaccine or placebo injection that samples were taken. An adult aged 18-55 years in Boston served as the donor. This receptor was obtained from a person aged 18-60 years who received the Ad26.COV2.S COVID-19 vaccine or a placebo. The sample here was peripheral blood, taken in a trial of Ad26.COV2.S vaccine versus placebo. This chain joins TRBV6-2 or TRBV6-3 and TRBJ1-6; D is unresolved. The DNA for the CDR3 is TGTGCCAGCAGTTATATGGGTTCACCCCTCCACTTT. Translated, it gives CASSYMGSPLHF.